The 9 T cell receptor beta chains given below trace back to one sample, sequenced in a study of T cell responses to AZD1222 COVID-19 vaccine. Some clones are missing from TCRdb's copy, which holds only in-frame ones; the method was immunoSEQ multiplex PCR. The sample includes around 130,000 clones, 88% of them seen just once. Sequences were derived from peripheral blood, sampled on day 0 of AZD1222 vaccination. These receptors were taken from an adult in good health.

The chain recombines TRBV28 with TRBJ1-3; tentatively, D is TRBD1 (6 bases). Germline V lookup: CDR1 MDHEN, CDR2 SYDVKM. The CDR3 spans 14 residues. V lost 3 bases and J 4 bases, leaving 10 bases between the germline ends. The CDR3 nucleotides are TGTGCCAGCAGTTTGGGGGGGCGAGGAAACACCATATATTTT. Amino acids: CASSLGGRGNTIYF.

This chain links TRBV5-4 with TRBJ2-5, with 10 positions matching TRBD1. Per the germline V gene, CDR1 is SGHNT and CDR2 is YYREEE (reference sequence). The CDR3 runs to 15 residues. J gave up 5 bases and V 1 base, and 5 bases lay outside the gene matches. CDR3 bases: TGTGCCAGCAGCTTGAGAGTGACAGGGGGCGAGACCCAGTACTTC. Amino acid sequence: CASSLRVTGGETQYF.

A single count supports this clone. V and J are TRBV6-5 and TRBJ1-2; D is perhaps TRBD1 (6 bases). The germline V gene has CDR1 MNHEY and CDR2 SVGAGI. The V and J ends lost 6 bases and 2 bases respectively, with 16 bases between them. The CDR3 consists of 15 residues. In DNA, the CDR3 is TGTGCCAGCAGAAAGCCTAACCAGGGGAACTATGGCTACACCTTC. Protein: CASRKPNQGNYGYTF.

This clone was seen a few times. V is TRBV6-5 and J is TRBJ1-4; possible D gene TRBD1, 6 bases. The CDR3 contains 15 residues. With 6 bases removed from V and 7 bases from J, the gap between germline ends came to 18 bases. The V gene's germline CDR1 is MNHEY and CDR2 SVGAGI. The CDR3 DNA sequence: TGTGCCAGCAGCTCAGTCCCTGGACAGCCTGAAAAACTGTTTTTT. Its translation: CASSSVPGQPEKLFF.

The chain recombines TRBV6-5 with TRBJ1-5; the D is unclear. Germline V gives CDR1 MNHEY, CDR2 SVGAGI. V was shortened by 5 bases and J by 1 base, with 9 bases between the two germline ends. The CDR3 consists of 14 residues. The CDR3 DNA sequence: TGTGCCAGCAGTCGCCAGAACAGCAATCAGCCCCAGCATTTT. This encodes CASSRQNSNQPQHF.

The J gene is TRBJ2-1, the V gene TRBV6-5, with 7 bases fitting TRBD2. In germline, CDR1 is MNHEY, CDR2 SVGAGI. This CDR3 has 14 residues. The ends lost 2 bases at V and 7 bases at J; junction bases unmatched: 5. The DNA for the CDR3 is TGTGCCAGCAGTTACGACGGACTAGAAAATGAGCAGTTCTTC. Its protein product is CASSYDGLENEQFF.

This rearrangement joins TRBV5-4 to TRBJ1-1; TRBD1 aligns across 9 bases. The V gene end was trimmed by 4 bases and the J gene end by 8 bases; junction bases not matched to a gene: 9. The CDR3 is made up of 14 amino acids. Germline V gene lookup returns CDR1 SGHNT and CDR2 YYREEE (reference sequence). As DNA, the CDR3 is TGTGCCAGCAGCGGGACAGGGAAGGGGGTCGAAGCTTTCTTT. Its protein is CASSGTGKGVEAFF.

The chain is built from TRBV10-2 and TRBJ2-5; unclear D gene. Germline CDR1 WSHSY, CDR2 SAAADI. The CDR3 totals 13 residues. V lost 6 bases to trimming and J lost 5 bases, with 13 bases between them. The CDR3 is CASSGGVGETQYF. CDR3 sequence (DNA): TGCGCCAGCAGCGGCGGCGTTGGGGAGACCCAGTACTTC.

V is TRBV29-1 and J is TRBJ1-1, with 9 bases identical to TRBD1. There are 12 residues in the CDR3. The trim removed 7 bases at V and 4 bases at J, leaving 4 bases unmatched. Germline V gene data show CDR1 as SQVTM and CDR2 as ANQGSEA. The CDR3: CSAADRGTEAFF. In DNA, the CDR3 is TGCAGCGCGGCGGACAGGGGCACTGAAGCTTTCTTT.